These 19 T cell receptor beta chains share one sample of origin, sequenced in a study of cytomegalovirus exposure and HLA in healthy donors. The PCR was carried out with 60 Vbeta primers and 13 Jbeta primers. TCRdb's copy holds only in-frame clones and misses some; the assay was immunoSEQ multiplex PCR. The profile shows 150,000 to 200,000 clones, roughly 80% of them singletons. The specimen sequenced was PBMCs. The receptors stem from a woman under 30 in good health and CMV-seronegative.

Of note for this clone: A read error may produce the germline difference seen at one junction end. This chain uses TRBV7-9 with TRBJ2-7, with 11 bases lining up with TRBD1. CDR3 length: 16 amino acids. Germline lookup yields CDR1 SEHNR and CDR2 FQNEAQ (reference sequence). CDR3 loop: CSSSLGVGTGGYEQYF. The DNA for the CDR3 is TGTTCCAGCAGCTTAGGTGTCGGGACAGGGGGATACGAGCAGTACTTC.

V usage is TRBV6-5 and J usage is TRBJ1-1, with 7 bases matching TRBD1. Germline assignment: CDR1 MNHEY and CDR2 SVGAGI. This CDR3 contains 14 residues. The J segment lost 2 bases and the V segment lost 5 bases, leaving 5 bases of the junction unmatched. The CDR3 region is CASSDRDENTEAFF. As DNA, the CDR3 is TGTGCCAGCAGTGACAGGGACGAAAACACTGAAGCTTTCTTT.

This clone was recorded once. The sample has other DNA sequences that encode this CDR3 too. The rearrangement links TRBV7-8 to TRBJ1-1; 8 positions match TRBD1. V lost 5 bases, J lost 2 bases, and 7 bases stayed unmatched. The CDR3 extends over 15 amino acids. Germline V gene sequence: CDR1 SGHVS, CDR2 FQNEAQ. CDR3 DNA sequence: TGTGCCAGCAGCAAGTGGACAGGGATCAACACTGAAGCTTTCTTT. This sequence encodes CASSKWTGINTEAFF.

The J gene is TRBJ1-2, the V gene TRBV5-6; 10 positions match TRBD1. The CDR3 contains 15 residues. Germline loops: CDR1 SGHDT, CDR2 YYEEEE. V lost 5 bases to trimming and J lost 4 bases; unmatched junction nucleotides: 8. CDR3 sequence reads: CASRADRGVLYGYTF. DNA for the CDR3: TGTGCCAGCAGAGCGGACAGGGGGGTACTCTATGGCTACACCTTC.

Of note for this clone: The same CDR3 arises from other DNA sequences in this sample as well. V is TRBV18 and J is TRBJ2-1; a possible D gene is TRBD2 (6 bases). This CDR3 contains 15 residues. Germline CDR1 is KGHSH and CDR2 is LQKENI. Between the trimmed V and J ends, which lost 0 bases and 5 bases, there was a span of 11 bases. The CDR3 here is CASSPPTGVHNEQFF. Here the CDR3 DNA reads TGTGCCAGCTCACCACCAACGGGAGTCCACAATGAGCAGTTCTTC.

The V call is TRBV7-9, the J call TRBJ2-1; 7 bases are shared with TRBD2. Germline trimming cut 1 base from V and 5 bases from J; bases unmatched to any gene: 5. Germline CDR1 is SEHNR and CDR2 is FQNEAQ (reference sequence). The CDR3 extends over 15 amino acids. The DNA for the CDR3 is TGTGCCAGCAGCTTAGTCGCGGGAGTGGACAATGAGCAGTTCTTC. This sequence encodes CASSLVAGVDNEQFF.

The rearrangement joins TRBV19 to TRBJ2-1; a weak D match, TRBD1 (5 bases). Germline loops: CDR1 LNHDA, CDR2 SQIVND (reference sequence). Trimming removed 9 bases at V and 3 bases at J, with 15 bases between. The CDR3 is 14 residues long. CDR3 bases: TGTGCCAGCCTGGGTGGGGCCTACTACAATGAGCAGTTCTTC. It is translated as CASLGGAYYNEQFF. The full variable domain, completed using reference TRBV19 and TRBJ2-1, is DGGITQSPKYLFRKEGQNVTLSCEQNLNHDAMYWYRQDPGQGLRLIYYSQIVNDFQKGDIAEGYSVSREKKESFPLTVTSAQKNPTAFYLCASLGGAYYNEQFFGPGTRLTVL.

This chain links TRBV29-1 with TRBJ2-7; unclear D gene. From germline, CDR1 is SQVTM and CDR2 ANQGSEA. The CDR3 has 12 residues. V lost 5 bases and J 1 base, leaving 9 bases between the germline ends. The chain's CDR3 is CSVQYRSYEQYF. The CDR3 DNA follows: TGCAGCGTTCAATACAGATCCTACGAGCAGTACTTC.

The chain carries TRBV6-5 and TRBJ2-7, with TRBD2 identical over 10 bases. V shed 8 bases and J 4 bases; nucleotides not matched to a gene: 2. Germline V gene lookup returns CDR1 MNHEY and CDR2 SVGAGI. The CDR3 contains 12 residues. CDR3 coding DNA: TGTGCCAGCTGGACTAGCGGTTACGAGCAGTACTTC. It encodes CASWTSGYEQYF.

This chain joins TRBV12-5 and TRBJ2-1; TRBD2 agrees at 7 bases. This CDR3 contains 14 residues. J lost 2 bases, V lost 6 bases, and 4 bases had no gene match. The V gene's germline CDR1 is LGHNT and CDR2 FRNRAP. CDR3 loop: CASGPSGPYNEQFF. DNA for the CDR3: TGTGCTAGTGGCCCTAGCGGCCCCTACAATGAGCAGTTCTTC.

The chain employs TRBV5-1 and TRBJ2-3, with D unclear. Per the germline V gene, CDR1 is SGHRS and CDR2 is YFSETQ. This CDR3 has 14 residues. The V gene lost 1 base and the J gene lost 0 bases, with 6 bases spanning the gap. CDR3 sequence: CASSLMSSTDTQYF. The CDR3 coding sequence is TGCGCCAGCAGCTTGATGAGTAGCACAGATACGCAGTATTTT.

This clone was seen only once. CDR3 loop: CASSYRPLGSYGYTF. For the CDR3, the DNA is TGTGCCAGCAGTTATCGGCCGCTCGGGTCCTATGGCTACACCTTC. The rearrangement links TRBV6-5 to TRBJ1-2; no clear D. This CDR3 has 15 residues. Germline CDR1 and CDR2: MNHEY and SVGAGI. Trimming removed 3 bases from V and 4 bases from J, with 15 bases in between.

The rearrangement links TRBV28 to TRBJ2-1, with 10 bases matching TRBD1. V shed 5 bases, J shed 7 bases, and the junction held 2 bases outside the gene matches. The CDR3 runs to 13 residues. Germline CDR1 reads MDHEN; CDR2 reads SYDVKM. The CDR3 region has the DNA TGTGCCAGCAGTAAGGGACAGGGGAATGAGCAGTTCTTC. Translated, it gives CASSKGQGNEQFF. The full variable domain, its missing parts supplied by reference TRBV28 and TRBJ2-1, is DVKVTQSSRYLVKRTGEKVFLECVQDMDHENMFWYRQDPGLGLRLIYFSYDVKMKEKGDIPEGYSVSREKKERFSLILESASTNQTSMYLCASSKGQGNEQFFGPGTRLTVL.

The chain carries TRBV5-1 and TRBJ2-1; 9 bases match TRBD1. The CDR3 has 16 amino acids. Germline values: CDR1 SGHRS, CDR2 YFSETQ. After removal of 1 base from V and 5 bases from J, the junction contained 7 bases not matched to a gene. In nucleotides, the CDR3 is TGCGCCAGCAGCTTGCCCGGGACAGGGATTAACAATGAGCAGTTCTTC. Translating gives CASSLPGTGINNEQFF. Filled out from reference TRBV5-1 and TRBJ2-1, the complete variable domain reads KAGVTQTPRYLIKTRGQQVTLSCSPISGHRSVSWYQQTPGQGLQFLFEYFSETQRNKGNFPGRFSGRQFSNSRSEMNVSTLELGDSALYLCASSLPGTGINNEQFFGPGTRLTVL.

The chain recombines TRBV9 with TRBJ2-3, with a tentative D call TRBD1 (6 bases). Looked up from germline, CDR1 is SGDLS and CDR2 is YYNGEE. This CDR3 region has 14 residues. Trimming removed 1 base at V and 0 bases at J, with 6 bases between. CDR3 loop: CASSVRGSTDTQYF. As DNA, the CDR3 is TGTGCCAGCAGCGTAAGGGGGAGCACAGATACGCAGTATTTT.

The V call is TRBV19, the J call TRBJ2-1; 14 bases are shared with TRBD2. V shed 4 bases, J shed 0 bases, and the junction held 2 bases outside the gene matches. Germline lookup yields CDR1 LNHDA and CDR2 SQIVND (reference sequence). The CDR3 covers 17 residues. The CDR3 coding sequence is TGTGCCAGTAGTACGACTAGCGGGGGGGGCTCCTACAATGAGCAGTTCTTC. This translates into CASSTTSGGGSYNEQFF. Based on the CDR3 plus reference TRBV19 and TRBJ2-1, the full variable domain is DGGITQSPKYLFRKEGQNVTLSCEQNLNHDAMYWYRQDPGQGLRLIYYSQIVNDFQKGDIAEGYSVSREKKESFPLTVTSAQKNPTAFYLCASSTTSGGGSYNEQFFGPGTRLTVL.

For the CDR3, the DNA is TGTGCCAGCAGTGCGGGCAAAAACCCGGGCTCCTACAATGAGCAGTTCTTC. This gives the protein CASSAGKNPGSYNEQFF. The V and J genes are TRBV28 and TRBJ2-1, with a weak D call TRBD2 (5 bases). Germline CDR1 is MDHEN and CDR2 is SYDVKM. This CDR3 contains 17 residues. V lost 5 bases to trimming and J lost 0 bases, with 17 bases between them.

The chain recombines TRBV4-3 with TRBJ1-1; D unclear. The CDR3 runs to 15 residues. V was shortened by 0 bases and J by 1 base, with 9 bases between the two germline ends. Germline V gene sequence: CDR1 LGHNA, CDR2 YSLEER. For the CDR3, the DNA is TGCGCCAGCAGCCAAGAGGAGACGGCGAACACTGAAGCTTTCTTT. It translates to CASSQEETANTEAFF.

CDR3 region: CASSRLTGVSGNTIYF. The CDR3 bases are TGCGCCAGCAGCCGTTTGACAGGTGTCTCTGGAAACACCATATATTTT. The chain links TRBV4-3 to TRBJ1-3; D perhaps matches TRBD1 (6 bases). V was shortened by 4 bases and J by 0 bases, with 13 bases between the two germline ends. Per the germline V gene, CDR1 is LGHNA and CDR2 is YSLEER. This CDR3 has 16 residues.